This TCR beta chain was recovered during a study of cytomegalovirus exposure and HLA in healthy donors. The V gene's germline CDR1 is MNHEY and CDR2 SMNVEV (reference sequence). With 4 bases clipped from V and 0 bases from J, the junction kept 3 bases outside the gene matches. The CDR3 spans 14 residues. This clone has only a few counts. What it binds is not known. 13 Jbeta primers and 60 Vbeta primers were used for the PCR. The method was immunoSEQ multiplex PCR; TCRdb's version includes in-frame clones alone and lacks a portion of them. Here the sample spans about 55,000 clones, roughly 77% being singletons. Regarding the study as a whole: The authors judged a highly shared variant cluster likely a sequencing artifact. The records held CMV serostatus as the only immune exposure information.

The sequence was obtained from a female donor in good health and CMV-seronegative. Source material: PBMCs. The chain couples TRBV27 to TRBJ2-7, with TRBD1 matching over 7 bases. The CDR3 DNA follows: TGTGCCAGCAGTTCGACAGGGCGCTCCTACGAGCAGTACTTC. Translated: CASSSTGRSYEQYF.